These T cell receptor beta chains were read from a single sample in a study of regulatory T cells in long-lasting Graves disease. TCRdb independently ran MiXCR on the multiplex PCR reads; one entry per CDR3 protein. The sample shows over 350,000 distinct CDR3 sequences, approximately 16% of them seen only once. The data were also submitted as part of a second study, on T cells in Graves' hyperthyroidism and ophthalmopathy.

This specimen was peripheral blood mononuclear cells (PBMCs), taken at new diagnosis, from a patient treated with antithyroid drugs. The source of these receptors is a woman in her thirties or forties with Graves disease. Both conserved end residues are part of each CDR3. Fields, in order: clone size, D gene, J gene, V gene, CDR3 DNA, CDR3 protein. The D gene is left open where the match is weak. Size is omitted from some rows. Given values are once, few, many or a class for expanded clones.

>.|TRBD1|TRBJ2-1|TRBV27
TGTGCCAGCAGTTTATTGACAGGGGTCGGCAATGAGCAGTTCTTC
CASSLLTGVGNEQFF
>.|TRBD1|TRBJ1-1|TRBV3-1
TGTGCCAGCAGCCAGGTTGGACAGGGGAGGACTGAAGCTTTCTTT
CASSQVGQGRTEAFF
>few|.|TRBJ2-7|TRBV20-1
TGCAGTGCTAGGGACCCCAAGACCTACGAGCAGTACTTC
CSARDPKTYEQYF
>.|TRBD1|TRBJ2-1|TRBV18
TGTGCCAGCTCACCGCAGACAGGGGGCCTATACAATGAGCAGTTCTTC
CASSPQTGGLYNEQFF
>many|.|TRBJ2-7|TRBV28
TGTGCCAGCAGCCGAAGGGGCTTATCCTACGAGCAGTACTTC
CASSRRGLSYEQYF
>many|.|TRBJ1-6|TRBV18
TGTGCCAGCTCCCAACGAGAAGGCGGGGGATCACCCCTCCACTTT
CASSQREGGGSPLHF
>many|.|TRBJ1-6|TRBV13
TGTGCCAGCAGCTTAGAGGGGCGCGGCACCCTCCACTTT
CASSLEGRGTLHF
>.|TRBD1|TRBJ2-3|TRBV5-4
TGTGCCAGCAGCTTGGGGCCGGGACAGGGATGGGTAAGGACAGATACGCAGTATTTT
CASSLGPGQGWVRTDTQYF
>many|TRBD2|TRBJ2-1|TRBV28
TGTGCCAGCAGTCTCCCCGGGGGGGGGGATGAGCAGTTCTTC
CASSLPGGGDEQFF
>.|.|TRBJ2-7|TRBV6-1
TGTGCCAGCAGTGTTCCATGGGGGACGGATGAGCAGTACTTC
CASSVPWGTDEQYF
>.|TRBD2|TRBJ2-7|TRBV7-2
TGTGCCAGCAGCTTAGCGCGCGGACTAGCCTACGAGCAGTACTTC
CASSLARGLAYEQYF
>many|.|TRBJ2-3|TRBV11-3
TGTGCCAGCAGTTCGACAAGAGATACGCAGTATTTT
CASSSTRDTQYF
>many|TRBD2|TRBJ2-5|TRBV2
TGTGCCAGCAGTGAAATGTGGACTAGCGGCCAAGAGACCCAGTACTTC
CASSEMWTSGQETQYF
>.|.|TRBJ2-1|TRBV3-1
TGTGCCAGCAGCCACCTCGACGTAAAGGCCTACAATGAGCAGTTCTTC
CASSHLDVKAYNEQFF
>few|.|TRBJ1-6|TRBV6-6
TGTGCCAGCAGTTACTCGCGCCGGGTGCGGATGGGAAATTCACCCCTCCACTTT
CASSYSRRVRMGNSPLHF
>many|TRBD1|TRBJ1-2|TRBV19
TGTGCCAGTAGTAAACGTGGACAGGGGGCAAACTATGGCTACACCTTC
CASSKRGQGANYGYTF
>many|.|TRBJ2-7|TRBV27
TGTGCCAGCAGTTTCATGGGCCCGTCCTACGAGCAGTACTTC
CASSFMGPSYEQYF
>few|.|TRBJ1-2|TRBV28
TGTGCCAGCAGTTTTCGGACAGAGAACTATGGCTACACCTTC
CASSFRTENYGYTF
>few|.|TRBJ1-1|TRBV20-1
TGCAGTGCGGCCTCCCAGGGTACTGAAGCTTTCTTT
CSAASQGTEAFF
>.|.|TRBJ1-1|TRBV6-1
TGTGCCAGCAGTGAACATGTAGGGGGAGCTTTCTTT
CASSEHVGGAFF
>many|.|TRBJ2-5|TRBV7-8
TGTGCCAGCAGCGTCATCGGCCCAGTGGAGACCCAGTACTTC
CASSVIGPVETQYF
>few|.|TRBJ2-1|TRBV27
TGTGCCAGCAGTTTTAAAGGGCGCAATGAGCAGTTCTTC
CASSFKGRNEQFF
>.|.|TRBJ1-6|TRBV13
TGTGCCAGCAGCCCGGGCAGCTATAATTCACCCCTCCACTTT
CASSPGSYNSPLHF
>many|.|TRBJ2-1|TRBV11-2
TGTGCCAGCACCTCACGGGGTATGCATGAGCAGTTCTTC
CASTSRGMHEQFF
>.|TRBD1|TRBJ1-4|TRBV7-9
TGTGCCAGCAGCCCACAGGGGGCGCATGAAAAACTGTTTTTT
CASSPQGAHEKLFF
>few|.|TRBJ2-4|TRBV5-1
TGCGCCAGCTGTAGGGGTAGCCTCCTTGAGGCCAAAAACATTCAGTACTTC
CASCRGSLLEAKNIQYF
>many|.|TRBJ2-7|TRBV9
TGTGCCAGCAGCGTAGATGCGTCCCCTGTGTGGGAGCAGTACTTC
CASSVDASPVWEQYF
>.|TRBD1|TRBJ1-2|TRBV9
TGTGCCAGCAGCGTAACCCCGGGACAGGGCCTCTATGGCTGCACCTTC
CASSVTPGQGLYGCTF
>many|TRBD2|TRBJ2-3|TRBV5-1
TGCGCCAGCAGCTTGGCACCGGCTCGCGGGAGTGTTCCAGATACGCAGTATTTT
CASSLAPARGSVPDTQYF
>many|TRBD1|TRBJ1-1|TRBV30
TGTGCCTGGAGTGCAGGACAGGTCGGAGGTGAAGCTTTCTTT
CAWSAGQVGGEAFF
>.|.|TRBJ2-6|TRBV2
TGCGCCAGCAGCCAAATGACTGGAAGCTCTGGGGCCAACGTCCTGACTTTC
CASSQMTGSSGANVLTF
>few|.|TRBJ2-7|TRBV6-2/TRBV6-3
TGTGCCAGCAGTTACTCGAGGGTCTCGGGCTACGAGCAGTACTTC
CASSYSRVSGYEQYF
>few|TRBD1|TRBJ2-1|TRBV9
TGTGCCAGCAGCGCAACCCAGGGGGATCTTGGCAATGAGCAGTTCTTC
CASSATQGDLGNEQFF
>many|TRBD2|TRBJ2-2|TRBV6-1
TGTGCCAGCAGTGATTCCCCAAGCGGGGCGGGAGGTCCTTTGGGGGAGCTGTTTTTT
CASSDSPSGAGGPLGELFF
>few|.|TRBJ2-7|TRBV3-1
TGTGCCAGCAGCCCCCGCCGCGGGTTTTACGAGCAGTACTTC
CASSPRRGFYEQYF
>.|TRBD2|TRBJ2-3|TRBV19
TGTGCCAGTAGTATAGTGGGAGGGGTGGCGAGCAACACAGATACGCAGTATTTT
CASSIVGGVASNTDTQYF
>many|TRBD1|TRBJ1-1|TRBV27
TGTGCCAGCAGTATCTCCGGACAGGGTGAAGCTTTCTTT
CASSISGQGEAFF
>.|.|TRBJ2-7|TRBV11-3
TGTGCCAGCAGCTTAGATCTGGCAGACTACGAGCAGTACTTC
CASSLDLADYEQYF
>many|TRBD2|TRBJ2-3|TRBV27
TGTGCCAGCAGTTTAAGGGCGGGAGGGCCGAGTGGTACGCAGTATTTT
CASSLRAGGPSGTQYF
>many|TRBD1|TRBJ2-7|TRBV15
TGTGCCACCAGCAACCTAGGGCAGGGGGCCTACGAGCAGTACTTC
CATSNLGQGAYEQYF
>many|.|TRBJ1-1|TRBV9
TGTGCCAGCAGCGTCGGCAAGAACACTGAAGCTTTCTTT
CASSVGKNTEAFF
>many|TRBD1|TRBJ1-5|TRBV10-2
TGCGCCAGCAGCCTGGACAGGGTTGGCAATCAGCCCCAGCATTTT
CASSLDRVGNQPQHF
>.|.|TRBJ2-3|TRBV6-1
TGTGCCAGCAGACGTCAGGGGACAGATACGCAGTATTTT
CASRRQGTDTQYF
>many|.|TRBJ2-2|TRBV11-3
TGTGCCAGCAGCTTGGATGGTGGATCCGGGGAGCTGTTTTTT
CASSLDGGSGELFF
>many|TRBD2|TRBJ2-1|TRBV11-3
TGTGCCAGCAGCTTAGCTACTAGCGGAGACTCCTACAATGAGCAGTTCTTC
CASSLATSGDSYNEQFF
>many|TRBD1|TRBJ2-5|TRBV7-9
TGTGCCAGCAGCAGAGTGACAGGGGCCCCAGGGGCCCAGTACTTC
CASSRVTGAPGAQYF
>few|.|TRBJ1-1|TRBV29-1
TGCAGCGTTGGAGGGGCAGGGGTGGCTGAAGCTTTCTTT
CSVGGAGVAEAFF
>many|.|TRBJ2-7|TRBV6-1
TGTGCCAGCTCGAGATCCGACGAGCAGTACTTC
CASSRSDEQYF
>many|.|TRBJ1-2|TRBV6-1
TGTGCCAGCAGTGAAATGGCAGGGCTGGAGTATGGCTACACCTTC
CASSEMAGLEYGYTF
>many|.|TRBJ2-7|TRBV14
TGTGCCAGCAGCCAGAGTTGGGCTGAAACCGCCTACGAGCAGTACTTC
CASSQSWAETAYEQYF
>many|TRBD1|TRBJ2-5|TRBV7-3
TGTGCTAGCAGCTTAGACGGGACAGCACAAGAGACCCAGTACTTC
CASSLDGTAQETQYF
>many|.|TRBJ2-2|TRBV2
TGTGCCAGCAGTGAAGGGTTGGGGCGCACCGGGGAGCTGTTTTTT
CASSEGLGRTGELFF
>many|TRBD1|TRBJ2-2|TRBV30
TGTGCCTGGAGTAGGGGACAGGGCACCGGGGAGCTGTTTTTT
CAWSRGQGTGELFF
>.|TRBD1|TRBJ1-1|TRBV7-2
TGTGCCAGCAGCTTAGTTGGGACAGCGAACACTGAAGCTTTCTTT
CASSLVGTANTEAFF
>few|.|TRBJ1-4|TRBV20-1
TGCAGTGCTATCCAGATTAATGAAAAACTGTTTTTT
CSAIQINEKLFF
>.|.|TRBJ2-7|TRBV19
TGTGCCAGTAGTAGCCGCCTGGGCGGCACGGACTACGAGCAGTACTTC
CASSSRLGGTDYEQYF
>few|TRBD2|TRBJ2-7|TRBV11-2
TGTGCCAGCAGCTCGGGAGGGGGAGCGACCCCAAACTACGAGCAGTACTTC
CASSSGGGATPNYEQYF